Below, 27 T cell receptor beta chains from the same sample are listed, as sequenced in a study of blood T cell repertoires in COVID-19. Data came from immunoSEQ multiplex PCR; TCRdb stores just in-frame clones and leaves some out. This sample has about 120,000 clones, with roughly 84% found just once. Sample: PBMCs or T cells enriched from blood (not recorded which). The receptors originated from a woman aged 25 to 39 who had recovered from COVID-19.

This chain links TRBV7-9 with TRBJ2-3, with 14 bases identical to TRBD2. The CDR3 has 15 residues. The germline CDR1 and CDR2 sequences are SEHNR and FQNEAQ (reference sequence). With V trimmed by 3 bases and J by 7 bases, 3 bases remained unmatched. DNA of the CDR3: TGTGCCAGCAGCTTTCGACTAGCGGGAGGGTATACGCAGTATTTT. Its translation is CASSFRLAGGYTQYF.

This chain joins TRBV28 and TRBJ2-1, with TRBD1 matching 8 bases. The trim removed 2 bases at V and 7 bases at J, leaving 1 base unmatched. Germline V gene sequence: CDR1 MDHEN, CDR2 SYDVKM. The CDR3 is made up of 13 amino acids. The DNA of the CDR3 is TGTGCCAGCAGTTTACAGGGGGCGAATGAGCAGTTCTTC. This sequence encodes CASSLQGANEQFF.

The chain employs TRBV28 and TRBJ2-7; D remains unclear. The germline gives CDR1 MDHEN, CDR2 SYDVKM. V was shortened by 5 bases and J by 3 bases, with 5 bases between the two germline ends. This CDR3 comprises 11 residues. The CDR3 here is CASSADYEQYF. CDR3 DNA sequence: TGTGCCAGCAGTGCGGACTACGAGCAGTACTTC.

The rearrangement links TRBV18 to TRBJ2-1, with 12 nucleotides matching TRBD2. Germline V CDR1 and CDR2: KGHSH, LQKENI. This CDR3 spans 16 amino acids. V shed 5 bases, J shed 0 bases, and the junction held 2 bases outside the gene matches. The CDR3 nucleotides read TGTGCCAGCTCAACGACTAGCGGGAGCTCCTACAATGAGCAGTTCTTC. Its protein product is CASSTTSGSSYNEQFF.

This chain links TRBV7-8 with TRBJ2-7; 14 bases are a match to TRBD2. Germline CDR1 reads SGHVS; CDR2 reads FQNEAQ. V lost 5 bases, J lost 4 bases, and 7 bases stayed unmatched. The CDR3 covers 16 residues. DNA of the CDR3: TGTGCCAGCAGCCCCGCCCGACTAGCGGGAGGGTACGAGCAGTACTTC. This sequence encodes CASSPARLAGGYEQYF.

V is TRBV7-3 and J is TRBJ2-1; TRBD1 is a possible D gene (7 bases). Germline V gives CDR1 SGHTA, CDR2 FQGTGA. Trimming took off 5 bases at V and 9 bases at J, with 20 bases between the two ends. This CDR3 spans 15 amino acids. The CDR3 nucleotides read TGTGCCAGCAGCCTAGGGGGCGGGATGGGAAGTGAGCAGTTCTTC. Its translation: CASSLGGGMGSEQFF.

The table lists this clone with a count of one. CDR3 in amino acids: CASRDKMSEKLFF. CDR3 in DNA: TGTGCCAGCAGGGACAAAATGAGTGAAAAACTGTTTTTT. V gene TRBV12-3 or TRBV12-4 combines with J gene TRBJ1-4; D is perhaps TRBD1 (5 bases). The CDR3 totals 13 residues. The V gene lost 6 bases and the J gene lost 7 bases, with 12 bases spanning the gap.

In DNA form, the CDR3 reads TGTGCCAGCCGGAGACAGGGGAACACTGAAGCTTTCTTT. Protein sequence: CASRRQGNTEAFF. The genes are TRBV28 and TRBJ1-1; TRBD1 agrees at 7 bases. V dropped 8 bases and J dropped 1; count of bases not matched to a gene: 4. Germline CDR1 MDHEN, CDR2 SYDVKM. The CDR3 has 13 residues.

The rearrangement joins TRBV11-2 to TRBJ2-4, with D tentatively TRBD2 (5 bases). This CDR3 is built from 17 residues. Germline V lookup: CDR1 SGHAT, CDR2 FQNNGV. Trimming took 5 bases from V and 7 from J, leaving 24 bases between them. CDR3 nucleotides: TGTGCCAGCAGCCCTCCACTACGCCGCCGGACGGGGAACATTCAGTACTTC. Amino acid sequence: CASSPPLRRRTGNIQYF. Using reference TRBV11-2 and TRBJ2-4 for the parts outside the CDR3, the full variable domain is EAGVAQSPRYKIIEKRQSVAFWCNPISGHATLYWYQQILGQGPKLLIQFQNNGVVDDSQLPKDRFSAERLKGVDSTLKIQPAKLEDSAVYLCASSPPLRRRTGNIQYFGAGTRLSVL.

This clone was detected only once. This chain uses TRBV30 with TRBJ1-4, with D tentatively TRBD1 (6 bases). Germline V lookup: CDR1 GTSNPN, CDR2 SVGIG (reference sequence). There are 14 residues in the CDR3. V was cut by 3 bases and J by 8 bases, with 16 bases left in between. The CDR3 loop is CAWRRGSLKEKLFF. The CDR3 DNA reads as TGTGCCTGGAGGAGGGGGTCATTAAAGGAAAAACTGTTTTTT.

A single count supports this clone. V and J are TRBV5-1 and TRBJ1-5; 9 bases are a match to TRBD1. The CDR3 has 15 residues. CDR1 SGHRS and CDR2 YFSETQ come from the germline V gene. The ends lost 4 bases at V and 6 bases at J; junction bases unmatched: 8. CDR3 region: CASSKGTGRGQPQHF. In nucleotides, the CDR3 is TGCGCCAGCAGCAAAGGGACAGGGAGAGGTCAGCCCCAGCATTTT. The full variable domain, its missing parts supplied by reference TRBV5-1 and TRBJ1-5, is KAGVTQTPRYLIKTRGQQVTLSCSPISGHRSVSWYQQTPGQGLQFLFEYFSETQRNKGNFPGRFSGRQFSNSRSEMNVSTLELGDSALYLCASSKGTGRGQPQHFGDGTRLSIL.

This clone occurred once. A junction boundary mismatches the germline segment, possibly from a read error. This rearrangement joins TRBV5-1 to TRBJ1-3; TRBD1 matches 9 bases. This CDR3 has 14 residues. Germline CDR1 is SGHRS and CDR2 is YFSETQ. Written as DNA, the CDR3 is TGCGCCAGCAGATTGGGACAGGGTAGAAACACCATATATTTT. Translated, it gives CASRLGQGRNTIYF.

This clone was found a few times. This CDR3 reads CAWSPTGGETQYF. The CDR3 bases are TGTGCCTGGAGTCCTACAGGGGGAGAGACCCAGTACTTC. The chain is built from TRBV30 and TRBJ2-5; the match to TRBD1 covers 8 bases. V was clipped by 2 bases and J by 4 bases; unmatched bases: 3. The CDR3 has 13 amino acids. Germline V gene data show CDR1 as GTSNPN and CDR2 as SVGIG (reference sequence).

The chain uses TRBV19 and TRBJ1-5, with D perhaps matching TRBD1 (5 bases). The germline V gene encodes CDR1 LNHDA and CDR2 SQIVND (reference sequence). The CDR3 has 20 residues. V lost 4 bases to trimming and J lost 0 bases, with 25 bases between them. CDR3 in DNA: TGTGCCAGTAGTAAAGGGGAGGGCGACTTCGGGAGTTATAGCAATCAGCCCCAGCATTTT. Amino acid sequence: CASSKGEGDFGSYSNQPQHF.

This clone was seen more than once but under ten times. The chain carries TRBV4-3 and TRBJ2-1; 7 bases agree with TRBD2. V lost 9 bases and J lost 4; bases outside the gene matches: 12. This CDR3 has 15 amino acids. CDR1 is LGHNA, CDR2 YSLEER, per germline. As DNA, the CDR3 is TGCGCCAGTAGACCAAGCGGGACTAAGTACAATGAGCAGTTCTTC. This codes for CASRPSGTKYNEQFF.

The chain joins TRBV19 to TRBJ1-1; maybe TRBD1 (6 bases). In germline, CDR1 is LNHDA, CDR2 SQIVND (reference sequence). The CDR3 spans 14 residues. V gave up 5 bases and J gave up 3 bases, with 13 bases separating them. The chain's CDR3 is CASSGGGAYTEAFF. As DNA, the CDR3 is TGTGCCAGTAGTGGGGGGGGCGCGTACACTGAAGCTTTCTTT.

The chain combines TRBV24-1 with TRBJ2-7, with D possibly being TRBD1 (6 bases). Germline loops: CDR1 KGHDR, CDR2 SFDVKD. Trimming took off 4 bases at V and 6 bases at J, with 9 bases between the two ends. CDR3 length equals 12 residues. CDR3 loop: CATSDQGREQYF. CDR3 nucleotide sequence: TGTGCCACCAGTGACCAGGGGCGCGAGCAGTACTTC.

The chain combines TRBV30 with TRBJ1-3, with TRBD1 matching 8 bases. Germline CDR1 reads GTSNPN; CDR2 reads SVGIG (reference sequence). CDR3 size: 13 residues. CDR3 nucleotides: TGTGCAAAGACAGGGGAGGCTGGAAACACCATATATTTT. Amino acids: CAKTGEAGNTIYF.

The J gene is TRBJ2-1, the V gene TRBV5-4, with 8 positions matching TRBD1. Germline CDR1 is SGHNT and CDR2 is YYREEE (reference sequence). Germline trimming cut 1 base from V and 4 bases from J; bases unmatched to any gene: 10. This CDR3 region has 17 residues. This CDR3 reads CASSLRTGTGFYNEQFF. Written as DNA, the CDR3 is TGTGCCAGCAGCTTGAGGACCGGGACAGGCTTTTACAATGAGCAGTTCTTC.

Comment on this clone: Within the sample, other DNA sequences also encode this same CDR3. The CDR3 reads CASSHDQGQPQHF. The CDR3 coding sequence is TGCGCCAGCAGCCACGATCAGGGTCAGCCCCAGCATTTT. This sequence joins TRBV4-1 and TRBJ1-5; D is perhaps TRBD1 (5 bases). Trimming left V 3 bases short and J 6 bases short, with 9 bases between. CDR1 MGHRA and CDR2 YSYEKL come from the germline V gene. The CDR3 has 13 amino acids.

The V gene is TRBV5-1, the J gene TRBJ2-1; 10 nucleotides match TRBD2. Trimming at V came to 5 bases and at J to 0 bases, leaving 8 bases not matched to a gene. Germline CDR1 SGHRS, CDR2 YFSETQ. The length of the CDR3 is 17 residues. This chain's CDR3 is CASSGLAGVGSYNEQFF. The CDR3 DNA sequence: TGCGCCAGCAGTGGGCTAGCGGGAGTTGGCTCCTACAATGAGCAGTTCTTC.

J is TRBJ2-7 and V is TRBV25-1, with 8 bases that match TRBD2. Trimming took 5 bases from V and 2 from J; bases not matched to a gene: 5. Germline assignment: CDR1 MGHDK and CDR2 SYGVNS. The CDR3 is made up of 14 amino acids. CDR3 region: CASSRREGTYEQYF. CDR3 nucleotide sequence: TGTGCCAGCAGTAGACGGGAGGGAACCTACGAGCAGTACTTC.

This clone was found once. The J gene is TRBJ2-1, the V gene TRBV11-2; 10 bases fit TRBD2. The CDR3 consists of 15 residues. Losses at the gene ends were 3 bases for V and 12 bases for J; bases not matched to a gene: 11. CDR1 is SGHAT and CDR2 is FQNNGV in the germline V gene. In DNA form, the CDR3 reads TGTGCCAGCAGCTTTGGGACTAGCGCCCTTGGGGGGCAGTTCTTC. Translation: CASSFGTSALGGQFF.

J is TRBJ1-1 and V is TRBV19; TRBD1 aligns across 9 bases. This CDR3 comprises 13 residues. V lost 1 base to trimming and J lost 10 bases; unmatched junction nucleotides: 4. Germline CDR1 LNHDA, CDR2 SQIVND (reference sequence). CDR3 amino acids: CASSIGTGGPAFF. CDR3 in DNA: TGTGCCAGTAGTATAGGCACAGGGGGCCCAGCTTTCTTT.

The CDR3 reads CASSSPGQGAGYGYTF. As DNA, the CDR3 is TGTGCCAGCAGCTCTCCGGGACAGGGGGCTGGTTATGGCTACACCTTC. J is TRBJ1-2 and V is TRBV5-6; 12 bases align to TRBD1. Germline values: CDR1 SGHDT, CDR2 YYEEEE. The CDR3 has 16 residues. Unmatched junction bases numbered 8, after V lost 3 bases and J lost 5 bases.

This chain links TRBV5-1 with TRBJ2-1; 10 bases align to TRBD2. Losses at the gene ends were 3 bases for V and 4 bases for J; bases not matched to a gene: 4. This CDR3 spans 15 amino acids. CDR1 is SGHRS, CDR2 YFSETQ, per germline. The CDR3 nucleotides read TGCGCCAGCAGCTGGGGGACTAGCGAGTACAATGAGCAGTTCTTC. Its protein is CASSWGTSEYNEQFF.

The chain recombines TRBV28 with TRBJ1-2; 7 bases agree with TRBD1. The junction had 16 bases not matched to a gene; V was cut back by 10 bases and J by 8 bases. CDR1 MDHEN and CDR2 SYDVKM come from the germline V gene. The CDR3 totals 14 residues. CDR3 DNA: TGTGCCACCAGATACCAGGGGGAATTGGGAGGCTACACCTTC. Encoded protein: CATRYQGELGGYTF.